These 32 T cell receptor beta chains were all obtained from the same sample, sequenced in a study of healthy donors' naive CD4 and CD8 T cells. Starting from 450 to 550 ng of total RNA, TCR libraries were made with linear amplification. TCRdb recomputed calls from the reads with MiXCR, one row per CDR3 protein. The sample shows roughly 200,000 distinct CDR3 sequences, about 70% of them seen only once. The sample taken for sequencing was naive CD4+ and CD8+ T cells sorted from blood, pooled from several donors. These receptors were taken from a pool of human donors in good health; the sample pools cells from several healthy donors.

The chain couples TRBV4-1 to TRBJ2-1, with D possibly matching TRBD2 (5 bases). This CDR3 has 12 amino acids. The V and J ends lost 7 bases and 7 bases respectively, with 11 bases between them. Germline V CDR1 and CDR2: MGHRA, YSYEKL. CDR3 in DNA: TGCGCCAGCACCGATCTAGCTAATGAGCAGTTCTTC. This encodes CASTDLANEQFF.

V usage is TRBV29-1 and J usage is TRBJ1-1, with D possibly being TRBD1 (5 bases). Germline V gives CDR1 SQVTM, CDR2 ANQGSEA. CDR3 size: 14 residues. V lost 0 bases and J lost 4, with 12 bases in between. The CDR3 region has the DNA TGCAGCGTTGAAGACACGGGGGAATCCACTGAAGCTTTCTTT. The encoded protein is CSVEDTGESTEAFF.

The V call is TRBV11-2, the J call TRBJ2-5; D is possibly TRBD1 (6 bases). Germline V gene sequence: CDR1 SGHAT, CDR2 FQNNGV. With 1 base removed from V and 4 bases from J, the gap between germline ends came to 16 bases. The CDR3 sequence is 16 residues long. In DNA, the CDR3 is TGTGCCAGCAGCTTAGTTCTACAGGGAAAGGTAGAGACCCAGTACTTC. It yields the protein CASSLVLQGKVETQYF.

Only a few counts were recorded for this clonotype. The V gene is TRBV29-1, the J gene TRBJ1-3; D unclear. Trimming took off 5 bases at V and 0 bases at J, with 5 bases between the two ends. Germline lookup yields CDR1 SQVTM and CDR2 ANQGSEA. The length of the CDR3 is 12 residues. As DNA, the CDR3 is TGCAGCGTTCGGCTCTCTGGAAACACCATATATTTT. It yields the protein CSVRLSGNTIYF.

The rearrangement joins TRBV19 to TRBJ1-2, with D unclear. CDR1 and CDR2 (germline): LNHDA, SQIVND (reference sequence). V was clipped by 0 bases and J by 2 bases, with 10 bases between them. The CDR3 has 15 residues. The CDR3 here is CASSIDLPRNYGYTF. The CDR3, as DNA: TGTGCCAGTAGTATAGATCTGCCGCGGAACTATGGCTACACCTTC. The complete variable domain, with remaining parts taken from reference TRBV19 and TRBJ1-2, reads DGGITQSPKYLFRKEGQNVTLSCEQNLNHDAMYWYRQDPGQGLRLIYYSQIVNDFQKGDIAEGYSVSREKKESFPLTVTSAQKNPTAFYLCASSIDLPRNYGYTFGSGTRLTVV.

The chain recombines TRBV15 with TRBJ1-1, with 7 bases matching TRBD1. Germline lookup yields CDR1 LNHNV and CDR2 YYDKDF (reference sequence). After removal of 0 bases from V and 10 bases from J, the junction contained 14 bases not matched to a gene. CDR3 size: 16 residues. DNA of the CDR3: TGTGCCACCAGCAGAGATTCTGCGGCGAGGGGGCTCACAGCTTTCTTT. Amino acid sequence: CATSRDSAARGLTAFF.

This sequence joins TRBV11-2 and TRBJ2-3; D not resolved. CDR1 is SGHAT, CDR2 FQNNGV, per germline. The V end was cut by 5 bases, the J end by 2 bases, with 14 bases between. The CDR3 runs to 15 residues. The CDR3 DNA is TGTGCCAGCAGCAGACGACTGGGATACACAGATACGCAGTATTTT. Its translation: CASSRRLGYTDTQYF.

The rearrangement uses TRBV20-1 and TRBJ2-5; 8 positions agree with TRBD2. J lost 5 bases, V lost 6 bases, and 14 bases had no gene match. The germline V gene has CDR1 DFQATT and CDR2 SNEGSKA (reference sequence). The CDR3 consists of 15 residues. CDR3 sequence: CSARLAGTGRETQYF. CDR3 in DNA: TGCAGTGCAAGATTAGCGGGAACGGGTAGGGAGACCCAGTACTTC.

Here the CDR3 reads CASSSTGTGVEKLFF. In DNA form, the CDR3 reads TGTGCCAGCAGTTCTACCGGGACAGGGGTCGAAAAACTGTTTTTT. The chain employs TRBV28 and TRBJ1-4; TRBD1 aligns across 10 bases. V gave up 4 bases and J gave up 8 bases; unmatched junction bases: 7. The CDR3 has 15 amino acids. Germline CDR1 MDHEN, CDR2 SYDVKM.

This rearrangement joins TRBV27 to TRBJ1-5, with a possible D match to TRBD1 (6 bases). CDR1 MNHEY and CDR2 SMNVEV come from the germline V gene (reference sequence). Trimming pared 3 bases from V and 5 bases from J, leaving 11 bases between. This CDR3 contains 14 residues. CDR3 loop: CASSFQGQDQPQHF. In DNA, the CDR3 is TGTGCCAGCAGTTTCCAGGGGCAGGATCAGCCCCAGCATTTT.

CDR3 in amino acids: CASMEGLAYNSPLHF. CDR3 coding DNA: TGTGCCAGCATGGAGGGCTTGGCGTATAATTCACCCCTCCACTTT. The chain combines TRBV27 with TRBJ1-6; D is unclear. This CDR3 has 15 residues. CDR1 MNHEY and CDR2 SMNVEV come from the germline V gene (reference sequence). V shed 7 bases and J shed 4 bases, with 14 bases lying between them.

This clonotype was found a few times. The rearrangement links TRBV19 to TRBJ1-1, with D uncertain. This CDR3 contains 12 residues. Trimming cost V 7 bases and J 3 bases, with 9 bases left between them. Germline CDR1 LNHDA, CDR2 SQIVND (reference sequence). The CDR3 loop is CASTKRDTEAFF. The CDR3 DNA sequence: TGTGCCAGTACTAAGCGCGACACTGAAGCTTTCTTT. The variable domain in full, completed from reference TRBV19 and TRBJ1-1, reads DGGITQSPKYLFRKEGQNVTLSCEQNLNHDAMYWYRQDPGQGLRLIYYSQIVNDFQKGDIAEGYSVSREKKESFPLTVTSAQKNPTAFYLCASTKRDTEAFFGQGTRLTVV.

This clonotype occurred a few times. The chain carries TRBV6-5 and TRBJ1-1; D gene ambiguous. The CDR3 is made up of 12 amino acids. CDR1 is MNHEY and CDR2 is SVGAGI in the germline V gene. The V end was cut by 10 bases, the J end by 5 bases, with 14 bases between. In DNA form, the CDR3 reads TGTGCCACCCAAAAAGTCGGGACTGAAGCTTTCTTT. This codes for CATQKVGTEAFF.

J is TRBJ1-2 and V is TRBV27, with no clear D. This CDR3 region has 15 residues. V lost 0 bases and J 4 bases, leaving 12 bases between the germline ends. Looked up from germline, CDR1 is MNHEY and CDR2 is SMNVEV (reference sequence). The CDR3 region has the DNA TGTGCCAGCAGTTTATCGGGTTTGGCAGGCTATGGCTACACCTTC. Its translation is CASSLSGLAGYGYTF.

The J gene is TRBJ1-5, the V gene TRBV29-1; 9 bases align to TRBD1. Trimming cost V 2 bases and J 0 bases; bases outside gene matches: 5. Germline CDR1 SQVTM, CDR2 ANQGSEA. The CDR3 spans 16 residues. The CDR3 spells CSVEWDRVYSNQPQHF. The CDR3 region has the DNA TGCAGCGTTGAATGGGACAGGGTGTATAGCAATCAGCCCCAGCATTTT.

The J gene is TRBJ2-1, the V gene TRBV28; TRBD1 or TRBD2 may be the D gene (5 bases each). This CDR3 has 11 amino acids. Germline V gene lookup returns CDR1 MDHEN and CDR2 SYDVKM. Trimming shortened V by 9 bases and J by 8 bases, and 11 bases separated the two germline ends. CDR3 region: CARRGVHEQFF. For the CDR3, the DNA is TGTGCCAGAAGAGGGGTCCATGAGCAGTTCTTC.

The J gene is TRBJ2-7, the V gene TRBV6-5; D is perhaps TRBD2 (5 bases). The CDR3 length is 17 residues. Trimming cost V 0 bases and J 0 bases, with 15 bases left between them. From germline, CDR1 is MNHEY and CDR2 SVGAGI. Here the CDR3 reads CASSYSIPTGNSYEQYF. CDR3 DNA sequence: TGTGCCAGCAGTTACTCGATCCCGACGGGAAACTCCTACGAGCAGTACTTC.

The V and J genes are TRBV15 and TRBJ2-1; the match to TRBD2 covers 10 bases. CDR1 and CDR2 from the germline V gene are LNHNV and YYDKDF (reference sequence). This CDR3 is built from 15 residues. V trimming: 3 bases; J trimming: 4 bases; junction bases outside the gene matches: 3. CDR3 sequence (DNA): TGTGCCACCAGCAGTCGGACTAGCGGATACAATGAGCAGTTCTTC. Translation: CATSSRTSGYNEQFF.

The chain couples TRBV4-2 to TRBJ2-7; maybe TRBD2 (6 bases). Germline V gene data show CDR1 as LGHNA and CDR2 as YNFKEQ. The CDR3 runs 17 residues. V gave up 0 bases and J gave up 1 base, with 16 bases separating them. In DNA form, the CDR3 reads TGTGCCAGCAGCCAAGATGTGGGAAGCGGGTCTTCCTACGAGCAGTACTTC. It specifies CASSQDVGSGSSYEQYF.

Here the CDR3 reads CASSIFPGAGANVLTF. CDR3 sequence (DNA): TGTGCCAGTAGTATATTTCCAGGGGCTGGGGCCAACGTCCTGACTTTC. The rearrangement uses TRBV19 and TRBJ2-6; TRBD1 is a possible D gene (6 bases). Germline V gives CDR1 LNHDA, CDR2 SQIVND (reference sequence). V was cut by 2 bases and J by 2 bases, with 10 bases left in between. The CDR3 runs to 16 residues.

The J gene is TRBJ2-3, the V gene TRBV30, with D maybe TRBD1 (6 bases). The CDR3 runs 15 residues. Per the germline V gene, CDR1 is GTSNPN and CDR2 is SVGIG (reference sequence). The V end lost 3 bases, the J end lost 2 bases, and 15 bases lay between the germline ends. The chain's CDR3 is CAWSLQGTPTDTQYF. CDR3 coding DNA: TGTGCCTGGAGCCTACAGGGAACTCCCACAGATACGCAGTATTTT. Supplemented by reference TRBV30 and TRBJ2-3, the full variable domain reads SQTIHQWPATLVQPVGSPLSLECTVEGTSNPNLYWYRQAAGRGLQLLFYSVGIGQISSEVPQNLSASRPQDRQFILSSKKLLLSDSGFYLCAWSLQGTPTDTQYFGPGTRLTVL.

The rearrangement links TRBV6-2 or TRBV6-3 to TRBJ1-1, with D tentatively TRBD1 (6 bases). Trimming took off 2 bases at V and 1 base at J, with 17 bases between the two ends. The CDR3 contains 17 residues. CDR1 and CDR2 from the germline V gene are MNHEY and SVGEGT. DNA of the CDR3: TGTGCCAGCAGTTACGCAGGGCCAACAGGGAAGAACACTGAAGCTTTCTTT. It encodes CASSYAGPTGKNTEAFF.

This clonotype was seen just once. The chain uses TRBV29-1 and TRBJ2-1, with 7 bases lining up with TRBD1. Germline V gene data show CDR1 as SQVTM and CDR2 as ANQGSEA. Trimming at V came to 1 base and at J to 0 bases, leaving 3 bases not matched to a gene. This CDR3 is built from 15 residues. CDR3 sequence: CSVEVWDSSYNEQFF. The CDR3 nucleotides are TGCAGCGTTGAAGTCTGGGACAGCTCCTACAATGAGCAGTTCTTC.

Here the CDR3 reads CASTPGSTRNSPLHF. The CDR3 DNA follows: TGTGCCAGTACCCCAGGGTCTACTCGTAATTCACCCCTCCACTTT. V usage is TRBV19 and J usage is TRBJ1-6; tentatively, D is TRBD1 (5 bases). V was trimmed by 7 bases and J by 6 bases, leaving 16 bases between them. The CDR3 has 15 amino acids. The germline V gene encodes CDR1 LNHDA and CDR2 SQIVND (reference sequence).

The chain employs TRBV19 and TRBJ1-4; D is ambiguous. There are 16 residues in the CDR3. Germline values: CDR1 LNHDA, CDR2 SQIVND (reference sequence). The ends were cut back, 5 bases at V and 3 bases at J, with 16 bases in the middle. The DNA for the CDR3 is TGTGCCAGTAGTCCCGACCGTAATCGAGCTAATGAAAAACTGTTTTTT. Amino acids: CASSPDRNRANEKLFF.

V usage is TRBV5-5 and J usage is TRBJ2-2; no firm D call. The ends were cut back, 2 bases at V and 8 bases at J, with 4 bases in the middle. CDR3 length: 11 amino acids. Per germline, CDR1 SGHKS and CDR2 YYEKEE (reference sequence). This chain's CDR3 is CASSFLGELFF. In DNA, the CDR3 is TGTGCCAGCAGCTTCTTGGGGGAGCTGTTTTTT.

About this clonotype itself: Germline and junction disagree at one end, which may indicate a read error. The rearrangement links TRBV29-1 to TRBJ2-3, with a possible D match to TRBD2 (6 bases). CDR1 is SQVTM and CDR2 is ANQGSEA in the germline V gene. This CDR3 region has 14 residues. For the CDR3, the DNA is TGCAGCGTGGAAGCGGGCGAGGGAGTAGATACGCAGTATTTT. Protein product: CSVEAGEGVDTQYF.

V usage is TRBV6-5 and J usage is TRBJ2-5, with D unresolved. The CDR3 has 13 residues. V was shortened by 2 bases and J by 3 bases, with 7 bases between the two germline ends. The germline gives CDR1 MNHEY, CDR2 SVGAGI. CDR3 in DNA: TGTGCCAGCAGTTACGGAATCGAAGAGACCCAGTACTTC. Translation: CASSYGIEETQYF.

The rearrangement uses TRBV4-1 and TRBJ2-7; 9 bases agree with TRBD2. CDR1 and CDR2 from the germline V gene are MGHRA and YSYEKL. Trimming took 0 bases from V and 0 from J; bases not matched to a gene: 3. This CDR3 is 16 amino acids long. CDR3 amino acids: CASSQDSSGSSYEQYF. The CDR3 coding sequence is TGCGCCAGCAGCCAAGATAGTAGCGGGAGCTCCTACGAGCAGTACTTC.

The chain is built from TRBV29-1 and TRBJ1-2; the match to TRBD1 covers 7 bases. With V trimmed by 4 bases and J by 3 bases, 2 bases remained unmatched. Germline-derived CDR1 and CDR2 are SQVTM and ANQGSEA. The CDR3 loop spans 12 amino acids. CDR3 sequence reads: CSVVGQYYGYTF. The DNA for the CDR3 is TGCAGCGTTGTGGGACAGTACTATGGCTACACCTTC.

This clonotype came up a few times. The CDR3 sequence is CASTYGGSDGYTF. The DNA for the CDR3 is TGTGCCAGTACCTACGGGGGATCCGATGGCTACACCTTC. The genes are TRBV19 and TRBJ1-2; tentatively, D is TRBD1 (5 bases). The germline V gene encodes CDR1 LNHDA and CDR2 SQIVND (reference sequence). This CDR3 spans 13 amino acids. Between the trimmed V and J ends, which lost 7 bases and 6 bases, there was a span of 15 bases. Looking up the rest from reference TRBV19 and TRBJ1-2 gives the full variable domain: DGGITQSPKYLFRKEGQNVTLSCEQNLNHDAMYWYRQDPGQGLRLIYYSQIVNDFQKGDIAEGYSVSREKKESFPLTVTSAQKNPTAFYLCASTYGGSDGYTFGSGTRLTVV.

The V call is TRBV12-5, the J call TRBJ1-1, with D unresolved. The CDR3 runs 11 residues. V lost 5 bases and J lost 4, with 5 bases in between. CDR1 LGHNT and CDR2 FRNRAP come from the germline V gene. CDR3 DNA: TGTGCTAGTGGTAAAAGCACTGAAGCTTTCTTT. Protein: CASGKSTEAFF.